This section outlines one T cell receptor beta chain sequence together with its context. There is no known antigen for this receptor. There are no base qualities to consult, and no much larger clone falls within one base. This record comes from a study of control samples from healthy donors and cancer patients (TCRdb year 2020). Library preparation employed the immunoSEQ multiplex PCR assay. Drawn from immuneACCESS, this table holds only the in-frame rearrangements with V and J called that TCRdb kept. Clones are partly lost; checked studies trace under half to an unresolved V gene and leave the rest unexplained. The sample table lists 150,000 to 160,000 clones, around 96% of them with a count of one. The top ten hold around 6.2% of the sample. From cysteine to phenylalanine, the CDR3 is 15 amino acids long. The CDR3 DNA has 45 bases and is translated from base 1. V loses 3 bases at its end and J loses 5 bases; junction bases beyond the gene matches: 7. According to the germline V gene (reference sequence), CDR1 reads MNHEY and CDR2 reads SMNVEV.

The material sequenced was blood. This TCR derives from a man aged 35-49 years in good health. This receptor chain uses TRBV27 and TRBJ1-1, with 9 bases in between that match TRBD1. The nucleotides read TGTGCCAGCAGTTTGGGGGGGACAGGGCGAACTGAAGCTTTCTTT. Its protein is CASSLGGTGRTEAFF.